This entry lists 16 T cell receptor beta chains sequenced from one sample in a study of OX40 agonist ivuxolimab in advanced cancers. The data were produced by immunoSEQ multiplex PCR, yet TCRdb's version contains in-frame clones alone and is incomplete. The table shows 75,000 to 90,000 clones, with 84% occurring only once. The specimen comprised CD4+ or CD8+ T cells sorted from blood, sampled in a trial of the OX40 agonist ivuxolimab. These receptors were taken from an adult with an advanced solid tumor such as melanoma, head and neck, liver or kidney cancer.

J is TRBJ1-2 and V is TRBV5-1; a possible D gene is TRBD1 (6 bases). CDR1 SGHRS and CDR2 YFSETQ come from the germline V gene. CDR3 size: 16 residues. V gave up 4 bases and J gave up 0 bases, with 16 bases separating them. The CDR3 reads CASSVGIQGTNYGYTF. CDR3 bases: TGCGCCAGCAGCGTGGGAATTCAGGGGACTAACTATGGCTACACCTTC.

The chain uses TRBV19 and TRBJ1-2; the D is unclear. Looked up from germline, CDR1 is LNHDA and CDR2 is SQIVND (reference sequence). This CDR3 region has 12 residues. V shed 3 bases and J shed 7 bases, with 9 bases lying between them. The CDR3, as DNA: TGTGCCAGTAGTATTATGACGTCTGGCTACACCTTC. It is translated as CASSIMTSGYTF. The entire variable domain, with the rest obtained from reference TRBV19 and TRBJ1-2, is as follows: DGGITQSPKYLFRKEGQNVTLSCEQNLNHDAMYWYRQDPGQGLRLIYYSQIVNDFQKGDIAEGYSVSREKKESFPLTVTSAQKNPTAFYLCASSIMTSGYTFGSGTRLTVV.

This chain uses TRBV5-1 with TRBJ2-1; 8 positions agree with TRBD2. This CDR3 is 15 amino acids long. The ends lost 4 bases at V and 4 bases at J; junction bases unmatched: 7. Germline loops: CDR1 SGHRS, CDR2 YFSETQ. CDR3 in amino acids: CASSLGTSPYNEQFF. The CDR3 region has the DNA TGCGCCAGCAGCCTCGGGACTAGTCCTTACAATGAGCAGTTCTTC.

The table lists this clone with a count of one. The CDR3 protein is CASSPPGGAYGYTF. CDR3 in DNA: TGTGCCAGCAGCCCCCCTGGGGGCGCGTATGGCTACACCTTC. The chain uses TRBV6-5 and TRBJ1-2; possibly TRBD1 for D (6 bases). This CDR3 spans 14 amino acids. The germline gives CDR1 MNHEY, CDR2 SVGAGI. Deletions cut 6 bases from V and 5 bases from J, with 16 bases between.

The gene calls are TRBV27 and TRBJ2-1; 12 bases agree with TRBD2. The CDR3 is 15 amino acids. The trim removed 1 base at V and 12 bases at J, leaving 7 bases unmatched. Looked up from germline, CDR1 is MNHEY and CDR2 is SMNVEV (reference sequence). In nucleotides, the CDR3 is TGTGCCAGCAGTTTATGGACTAGCGGGATTGGTGGGCAGTTCTTC. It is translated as CASSLWTSGIGGQFF.

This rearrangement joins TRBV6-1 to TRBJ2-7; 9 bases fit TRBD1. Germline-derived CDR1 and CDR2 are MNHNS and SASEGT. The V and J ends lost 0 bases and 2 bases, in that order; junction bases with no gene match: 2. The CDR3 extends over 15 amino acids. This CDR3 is CASSEAQGAPYEQYF. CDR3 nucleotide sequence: TGTGCCAGCAGTGAAGCACAGGGGGCACCCTACGAGCAGTACTTC.

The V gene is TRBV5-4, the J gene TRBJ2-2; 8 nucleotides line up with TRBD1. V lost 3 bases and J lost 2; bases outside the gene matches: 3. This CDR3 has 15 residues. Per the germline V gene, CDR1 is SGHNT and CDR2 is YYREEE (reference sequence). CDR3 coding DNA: TGTGCCAGCAGCTCTGACAGGGGTAACACCGGGGAGCTGTTTTTT. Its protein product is CASSSDRGNTGELFF.

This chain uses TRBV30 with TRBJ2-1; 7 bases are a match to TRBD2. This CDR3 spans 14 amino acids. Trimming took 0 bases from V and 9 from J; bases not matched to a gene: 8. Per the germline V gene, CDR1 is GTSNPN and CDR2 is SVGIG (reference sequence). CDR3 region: CAWSVGPQRGEQFF. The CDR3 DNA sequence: TGTGCCTGGAGTGTGGGACCGCAGCGGGGTGAGCAGTTCTTC.

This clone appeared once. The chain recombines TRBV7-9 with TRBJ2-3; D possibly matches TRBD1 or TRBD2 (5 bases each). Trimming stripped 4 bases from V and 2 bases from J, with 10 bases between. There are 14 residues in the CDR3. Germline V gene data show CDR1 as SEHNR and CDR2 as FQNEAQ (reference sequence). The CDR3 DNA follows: TGTGCCAGCAGCTCCCGGGGCGCCACAGATACGCAGTATTTT. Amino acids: CASSSRGATDTQYF.

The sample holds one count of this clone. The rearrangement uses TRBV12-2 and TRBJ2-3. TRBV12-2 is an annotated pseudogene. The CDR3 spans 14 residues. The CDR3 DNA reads TGTGCAAGTCGCTTGGGGATACGTACAGATACGCAGTATTTT. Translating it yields CASRLGIRTDTQYF.

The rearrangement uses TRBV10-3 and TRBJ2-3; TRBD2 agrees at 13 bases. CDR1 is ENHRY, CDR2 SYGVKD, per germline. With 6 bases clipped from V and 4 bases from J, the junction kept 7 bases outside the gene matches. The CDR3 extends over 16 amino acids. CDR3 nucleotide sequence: TGTGCCATCAGCAGTTCGACTAGCGGGGGGCCAGATACGCAGTATTTT. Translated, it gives CAISSSTSGGPDTQYF.

CDR3: CASSVASYNEQFF. The DNA for the CDR3 is TGTGCCAGCAGCGTAGCCAGCTACAATGAGCAGTTCTTC. The chain is built from TRBV9 and TRBJ2-1; D ambiguous. Trimming pared 0 bases from V and 3 bases from J, leaving 4 bases between. From germline, CDR1 is SGDLS and CDR2 YYNGEE. The CDR3 loop spans 13 amino acids.

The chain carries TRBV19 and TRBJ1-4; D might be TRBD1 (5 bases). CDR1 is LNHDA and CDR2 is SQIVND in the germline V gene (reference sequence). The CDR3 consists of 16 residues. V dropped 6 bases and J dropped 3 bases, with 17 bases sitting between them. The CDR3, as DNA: TGTGCCAGTAGGAAAGCTGGGGGGACGGCTAATGAAAAACTGTTTTTT. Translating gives CASRKAGGTANEKLFF. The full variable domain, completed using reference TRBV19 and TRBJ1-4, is DGGITQSPKYLFRKEGQNVTLSCEQNLNHDAMYWYRQDPGQGLRLIYYSQIVNDFQKGDIAEGYSVSREKKESFPLTVTSAQKNPTAFYLCASRKAGGTANEKLFFGSGTQLSVL.

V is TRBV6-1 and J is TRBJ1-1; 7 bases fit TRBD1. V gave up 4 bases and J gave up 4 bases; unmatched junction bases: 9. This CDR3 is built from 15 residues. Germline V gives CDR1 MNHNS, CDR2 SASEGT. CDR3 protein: CASSAQGGGLTEAFF. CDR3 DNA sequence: TGTGCCAGCAGTGCTCAGGGGGGGGGCCTCACTGAAGCTTTCTTT.

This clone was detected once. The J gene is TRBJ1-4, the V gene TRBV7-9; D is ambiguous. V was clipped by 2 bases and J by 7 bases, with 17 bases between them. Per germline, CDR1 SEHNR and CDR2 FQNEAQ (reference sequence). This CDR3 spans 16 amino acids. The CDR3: CASSLHSAPEGEKLFF. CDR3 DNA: TGTGCCAGCAGCTTACATTCGGCGCCAGAAGGTGAAAAACTGTTTTTT.

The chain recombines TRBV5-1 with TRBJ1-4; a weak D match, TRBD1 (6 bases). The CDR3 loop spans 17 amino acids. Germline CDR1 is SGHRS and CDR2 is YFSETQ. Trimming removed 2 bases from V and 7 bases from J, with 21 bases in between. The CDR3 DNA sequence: TGCGCCAGCAGCTTCGGGGGAGGGGGTTCCTTTGGTGAAAAACTGTTTTTT. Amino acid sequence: CASSFGGGGSFGEKLFF.